The 22 T cell receptor beta chains listed next were all sequenced from one sample in a study of metastatic and nonmetastatic thyroid tumors. Every patient was untreated before thyroid surgery. TCRdb re-called the PCR reads via MiXCR. The sample records some 69,000 clones, 14% being singletons. Sequences were obtained from blood. The receptors were gathered from a male donor with papillary thyroid cancer or a benign thyroid nodule (not recorded which). Some clones in this sample may be carry-over from other donors' samples.

The table lists this clone with many counts. This sequence joins TRBV6-2 or TRBV6-3 and TRBJ1-2; 7 bases align to TRBD1. The CDR3 is 14 residues long. Germline V CDR1 and CDR2: MNHEY, SVGEGT. V lost 2 bases to trimming and J lost 0 bases; unmatched junction nucleotides: 0. The CDR3 DNA sequence: TGTGCCAGCAGTTACGGGACAGCTAACTATGGCTACACCTTC. This sequence encodes CASSYGTANYGYTF.

The rearrangement uses TRBV3-1 and TRBJ2-7, with 7 bases matching TRBD2. The CDR3 is 15 residues long. CDR1 is LGHDT, CDR2 YNNKEL, per germline (reference sequence). V dropped 3 bases and J dropped 5; count of bases not matched to a gene: 10. CDR3 sequence reads: CASSHLHGGGHEQYF. For the CDR3, the DNA is TGTGCCAGCAGCCACCTACACGGGGGAGGGCACGAGCAGTACTTC.

This clone was detected ten times or more. The genes are TRBV20-1 and TRBJ2-5; TRBD2 is a possible D gene (6 bases). Trimming removed 7 bases from V and 3 bases from J, with 21 bases in between. Germline CDR1 is DFQATT and CDR2 is SNEGSKA (reference sequence). This CDR3 has 15 amino acids. The CDR3 nucleotides are TGCAGTGGGAGGTGGAGGGAGCAGTATGAAGAGACCCAGTACTTC. Residues: CSGRWREQYEETQYF.

A word on this clone: The germline gene is not matched at one end of the junction; a read error may be the cause. This chain joins TRBV27 and TRBJ2-7, with D uncertain. Germline V gene lookup returns CDR1 MNHEY and CDR2 SMNVEV (reference sequence). This CDR3 contains 16 residues. DNA for the CDR3: TGTGCTAGCAGTTTAGACTGGATTATGGGAACCTACGAGCAGTACTTC. Translated, it gives CASSLDWIMGTYEQYF.

The gene calls are TRBV5-1 and TRBJ2-7; D possibly corresponds to TRBD2 (5 bases). V lost 5 bases to trimming and J lost 8 bases, with 20 bases between them. This CDR3 region has 14 residues. Germline V gene sequence: CDR1 SGHRS, CDR2 YFSETQ. The CDR3 reads CASSSEDPRDKQYV. The DNA of the CDR3 is TGCGCCAGCAGTTCGGAGGACCCGCGTGATAAGCAGTACGTC.

This clone was observed at least ten times. The V gene is TRBV5-4, the J gene TRBJ2-1; 7 positions agree with TRBD1. V lost 4 bases and J lost 0; bases outside the gene matches: 4. Germline-derived CDR1 and CDR2 are SGHNT and YYREEE (reference sequence). This CDR3 has 15 residues. The CDR3 DNA reads as TGTGCCAGCAGCCGAGCAGGGGGCTCCTACAATGAGCAGTTCTTC. Its translation: CASSRAGGSYNEQFF.

Remarks on this clone: One end of the junction fails to match germline, which may point to a read error. CDR3: CASSTQGDRLSSTDKQYF. The CDR3 DNA reads as TGTGCCAGCAGTACCCAGGGGGACAGATTATCTAGCACAGATAAGCAGTATTTT. This rearrangement joins TRBV6-1 to TRBJ2-3; TRBD1 aligns across 7 bases. This CDR3 region has 18 residues. Germline values: CDR1 MNHNS, CDR2 SASEGT.

A note on this clone: This could be a read error, since a much larger clone is one nucleotide away. The V gene is TRBV29-1, the J gene TRBJ2-7, with TRBD1 matching 9 bases. The CDR3 spans 13 residues. V trimming: 5 bases; J trimming: 6 bases; junction bases outside the gene matches: 8. Germline V gene sequence: CDR1 SQVTM, CDR2 ANQGSEA. This CDR3 is CSVTPVQGAEQYF. The CDR3 region has the DNA TGCAGCGTTACACCGGTACAGGGGGCCGAGCAGTACTTC.

This clone was seen ten or more times. This chain uses TRBV6-1 with TRBJ2-1; D gene ambiguous. CDR3 length: 11 residues. In germline, CDR1 is MNHNS, CDR2 SASEGT. The V and J ends lost 5 bases and 9 bases respectively, with 8 bases between them. This CDR3 reads CASSRKGEQFF. In DNA, the CDR3 is TGTGCCAGCAGTCGAAAAGGTGAGCAGTTCTTC.

This chain joins TRBV20-1 and TRBJ2-7; 11 positions agree with TRBD2. V lost 5 bases to trimming and J lost 6 bases; unmatched junction nucleotides: 9. The germline CDR1 and CDR2 sequences are DFQATT and SNEGSKA (reference sequence). The CDR3 totals 14 residues. CDR3 residues: CSAPIAGGGVEQYF. CDR3 sequence (DNA): TGCAGTGCTCCCATAGCGGGAGGGGGGGTCGAGCAGTACTTC.

There are many counts of this clone. The chain links TRBV19 to TRBJ1-5; TRBD1 agrees at 8 bases. The V gene's germline CDR1 is LNHDA and CDR2 SQIVND (reference sequence). Trimming took 5 bases from V and 4 from J; bases not matched to a gene: 13. The CDR3 contains 17 residues. The CDR3 nucleotides read TGTGCCAGTAGTTTTTGGCCAGGGGGCGAACCTAATCAGCCCCAGCATTTT. This sequence encodes CASSFWPGGEPNQPQHF. Together with reference TRBV19 and TRBJ1-5, the CDR3 gives the full variable domain: DGGITQSPKYLFRKEGQNVTLSCEQNLNHDAMYWYRQDPGQGLRLIYYSQIVNDFQKGDIAEGYSVSREKKESFPLTVTSAQKNPTAFYLCASSFWPGGEPNQPQHFGDGTRLSIL.

This clone came up a few times. A much larger clone lies a single base off, so this may be a read error. This sequence joins TRBV12-5 and TRBJ2-7; 10 nucleotides line up with TRBD2. The CDR3 loop spans 19 amino acids. Per the germline V gene, CDR1 is LGHNT and CDR2 is FRNRAP. V gave up 2 bases and J gave up 4 bases; unmatched junction bases: 17. CDR3 region: CASGLLRHISGGRKYEQYF. In DNA form, the CDR3 reads TGTGCTAGTGGTTTGTTACGACACATTAGCGGGGGGCGAAAGTACGAGCAGTACTTC.

Points on this clone: At one end, the junction sequence differs from germline, possibly due to a read error. The chain's CDR3 is CASIPTGAHYGHTF. DNA of the CDR3: TGTGCCAGCATTCCGACAGGGGCGCACTATGGCCACACCTTC. V is TRBV12-3 or TRBV12-4 and J is TRBJ1-2; 8 nucleotides align to TRBD1. The CDR3 runs 14 residues.

This clone was recorded many times. Written as DNA, the CDR3 is TGTGCCACCAGCAGAGGGAGGGTTGGCTACACCTTC. Translation: CATSRGRVGYTF. The gene calls are TRBV15 and TRBJ1-2; D unresolved. CDR3 length: 12 residues. The germline CDR1 and CDR2 sequences are LNHNV and YYDKDF (reference sequence). V lost 1 base and J 7 bases, leaving 7 bases between the germline ends.

This clone was seen at least ten times. The chain couples TRBV19 to TRBJ2-1; D unclear. Looked up from germline, CDR1 is LNHDA and CDR2 is SQIVND (reference sequence). V gave up 3 bases and J gave up 5 bases, with 8 bases separating them. The CDR3 is 13 residues long. This chain's CDR3 is CASSIWSNNEQFF. The CDR3 region has the DNA TGTGCCAGTAGTATTTGGAGCAACAATGAGCAGTTCTTC.

This clone was seen at least ten times. The J gene is TRBJ2-7, the V gene TRBV7-2; D uncertain. The germline V gene encodes CDR1 SGHTA and CDR2 FQGNSA. The CDR3 has 13 amino acids. Trimming cost V 5 bases and J 1 base, with 9 bases left between them. CDR3 DNA sequence: TGTGCCAGCAGCCCCCGCCGATCCTACGAGCAGTACTTC. The encoded protein is CASSPRRSYEQYF.

At least ten counts were recorded for this clone. The rearrangement links TRBV6-2 or TRBV6-3 to TRBJ2-7, with D possibly TRBD1 on 5 matching bases. CDR3 length: 14 residues. Trimming stripped 5 bases from V and 2 bases from J, with 13 bases between. Germline V gene lookup returns CDR1 MNHEY and CDR2 SVGEGT. As DNA, the CDR3 is TGTGCCAGCAGTCCATTAGACAGAGCCTACGAGCAGTACTTC. Translating gives CASSPLDRAYEQYF.

This clone was detected ten times or more. This sequence joins TRBV4-2 and TRBJ2-3; D unresolved. From germline, CDR1 is LGHNA and CDR2 YNFKEQ. CDR3 length: 14 residues. V dropped 0 bases and J dropped 3 bases, with 7 bases sitting between them. In DNA form, the CDR3 reads TGTGCCAGCAGCCAAGATCTTCTTACAGATACGCAGTATTTT. This gives the protein CASSQDLLTDTQYF.

In its sample, this clone was seen many times. The genes are TRBV13 and TRBJ2-2, with unresolved D. CDR3 length: 13 amino acids. The germline CDR1 and CDR2 sequences are PRHDT and FYEKMQ (reference sequence). Trimming pared 4 bases from V and 3 bases from J, leaving 6 bases between. The CDR3 DNA follows: TGTGCCAGCAGCTCCCTGGACACCGGGGAGCTGTTTTTT. Its protein product is CASSSLDTGELFF.

The sample holds many counts of this clone. This clone may be a read error of a much larger clone one base away. The chain employs TRBV19 and TRBJ1-6, with 9 bases that match TRBD1. The germline gives CDR1 LNHDA, CDR2 SQIVND (reference sequence). V shed 3 bases, J shed 7 bases, and the junction held 1 base outside the gene matches. The CDR3 extends over 14 amino acids. In nucleotides, the CDR3 is TGTGCCAGTAGTATCGGGACAGGGAATTCACCCCTCCACTTT. Protein product: CASSIGTGNSPLHF.

The sample holds many counts of this clone. The chain links TRBV12-3 or TRBV12-4 to TRBJ2-2; 8 positions match TRBD1. This CDR3 is built from 15 residues. Unmatched junction bases numbered 5, after V lost 8 bases and J lost 0 bases. CDR3 bases: TGTGCCAGCTCCCAGGGGGCGCCGAACACCGGGGAGCTGTTTTTT. It yields the protein CASSQGAPNTGELFF.

The CDR3 DNA follows: TGTGCCATCAGTGATCGGACTAGCAGGAGTGTCAATGAGCAGTTCTTC. It codes for CAISDRTSRSVNEQFF. The chain has TRBV10-3 and TRBJ2-1; the match to TRBD2 covers 8 bases. The length of the CDR3 is 16 residues. J lost 6 bases, V lost 3 bases, and 10 bases had no gene match. Germline V gene lookup returns CDR1 ENHRY and CDR2 SYGVKD.